The table lists the clone carrying this T cell receptor (beta chain) with a few counts. Its matching antigen is unknown. Primers used in a second PCR of about 6 to 11 cycles were a sample-barcoded 5' primer and a J-beta primer mix. TCRdb processed the 5' RACE reads anew with MiXCR; each CDR3 protein has one entry. The data contain approximately 1,000,000 distinct CDR3 sequences, around two fifths of them seen just once; the ten biggest clones take up roughly 14%. The sample belongs to a study of blood T cells in healthy people across ages. Study conclusions and caveats: Higher diversity, along with more naive CD4+ cells, distinguished long-lived donors from aged donors.

Germline V lookup: CDR1 MNHEY, CDR2 SMNVEV (reference sequence). Between the trimmed V and J ends, which lost 1 base and 6 bases, there was a span of 12 bases. This CDR3 spans 14 amino acids. The sequenced material came from blood. The sequence was obtained from a man aged 18 to 29 in good health. This chain joins TRBV27 and TRBJ1-2; TRBD1 is a possible D gene (6 bases). The CDR3 loop is CASSLLAGGDGYTF. The CDR3 DNA is TGTGCCAGCAGTTTATTGGCTGGGGGCGATGGCTACACCTTC.